This record concerns one TCR beta chain sequence. The antigen remains unidentified. This specimen includes other DNA sequences encoding the same CDR3. CDR3 length equals 15 residues. Trimming removed 0 bases from V and 0 bases from J, with 9 bases in between. CDR1 and CDR2 from the germline V gene are SGHRS and YFSETQ. This entry comes from a study of T cells in localized non-small cell lung cancer. Whole-study results and caveats: Uninvolved adjacent lung had more T cell clonality than any other tissue, topping tumor. When the top 100 tumor clones were examined, a median approximately 59 of them also appeared in the adjacent lung, which was paired and uninvolved.

Method: immunoSEQ multiplex PCR; TCRdb's copy keeps in-frame clones and lacks some. The sample has approximately 54,000 clones, about 80% seen once. The V gene is TRBV5-1, the J gene TRBJ1-1; TRBD1 is a possible D gene (5 bases). The TCR was taken from a female donor at least 60 years old with stage II squamous cell lung carcinoma. The sequenced sample was peripheral blood, obtained before any cancer treatment. Written as DNA, the CDR3 is TGCGCCAGCAGCTTGGCCGGGGGGTTGAACACTGAAGCTTTCTTT. This translates into CASSLAGGLNTEAFF.